One T cell receptor beta chain is described in this entry. Its antigen is unidentified. This record comes from a study of T-cell reconstitution after alpha-beta-depleted transplantation in children. As it was prepared, the TCRbeta library received unique molecular identifiers. TCRdb re-derived calls from the PCR reads in MiXCR, one entry per CDR3 protein. The sample has some 600,000 distinct CDR3 sequences; about an eighth are singletons. The CDR3 has 12 amino acids. Per germline, CDR1 WSHSY and CDR2 SAAADI. V gave up 8 bases and J gave up 6 bases; unmatched junction bases: 6. Findings and limits, study-wide: Surviving recipient T cells and thymic progenitors underlay high day-60 TCRbeta diversity in some patients.

V usage is TRBV10-2 and J usage is TRBJ1-1, with 7 nucleotides matching TRBD1. This TCR derives from a male patient between 5 and 17 years old who had a stem cell transplant for acute myeloid leukemia, so the T cells may come from the graft donor. Sample: PBMCs, mostly from graft donor cells, taken 360 days after TCRalphabeta/CD19-depleted stem cell transplant. The CDR3 DNA reads as TGCGCCAGCTCGGACAGGCGACCTGAAGCTTTCTTT. Encoded protein: CASSDRRPEAFF.